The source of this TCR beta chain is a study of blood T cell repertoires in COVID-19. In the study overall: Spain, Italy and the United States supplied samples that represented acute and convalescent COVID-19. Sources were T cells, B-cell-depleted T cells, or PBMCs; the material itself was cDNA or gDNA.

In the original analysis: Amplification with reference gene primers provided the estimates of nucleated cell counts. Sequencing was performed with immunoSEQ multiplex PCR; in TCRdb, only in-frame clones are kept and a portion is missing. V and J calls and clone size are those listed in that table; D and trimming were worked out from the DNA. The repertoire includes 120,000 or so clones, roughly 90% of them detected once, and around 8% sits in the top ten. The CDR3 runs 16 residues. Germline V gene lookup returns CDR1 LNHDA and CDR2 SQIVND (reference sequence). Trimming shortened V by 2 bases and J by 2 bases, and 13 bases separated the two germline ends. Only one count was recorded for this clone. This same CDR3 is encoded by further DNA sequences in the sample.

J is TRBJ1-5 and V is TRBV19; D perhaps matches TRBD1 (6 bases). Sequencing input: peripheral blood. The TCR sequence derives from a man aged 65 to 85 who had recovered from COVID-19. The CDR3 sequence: CASSIPTGIGNQPQHF. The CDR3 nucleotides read TGTGCCAGTAGTATACCGACAGGTATTGGCAATCAGCCCCAGCATTTT.